This T cell receptor beta chain was profiled in a study of blood T cell repertoires in COVID-19. Overall study: Researchers got acute and convalescent COVID-19 samples from the United States, Italy and Spain.

CDR1 and CDR2 from the germline V gene are SGHTA and FQGTGA. The CDR3 sequence is 13 residues long. The V end lost 10 bases, the J end lost 1 base, and 13 bases lay between the germline ends. Original analysis: Amplification of reference gene primers provided the estimated nucleated cell counts. The protocol was immunoSEQ multiplex PCR, while the TCRdb copy is restricted to in-frame clones and leaves out a portion. The DNA gave D and trimming, while V, J and clone size come from that table. Among fewer than 350,000 clones listed, roughly 80% were seen once. This clone was picked up one time. This chain connects TRBV7-3 to TRBJ1-1; D uncertain. This receptor was obtained from a woman aged 45-65 years with active or convalescent COVID-19. The specimen was peripheral blood. The CDR3 DNA is TGTGCCACCTGCCGAGGGCCGAACACTGAAGCTTTCTTT. Its translation: CATCRGPNTEAFF.